This TCR beta chain was identified during a study of prognosis after radiotherapy for stage I lung cancer. By two-round multiplex PCR, the TCR beta CDR3 was amplified from genomic DNA. Used in first-round PCR were primers specific to each TRBV and TRBJ gene. Using its own MiXCR run on the multiplex PCR reads, TCRdb lists one record per CDR3 protein. This table has more than 15,000 distinct CDR3 sequences, 55% appearing once. This clonotype was seen ten or more times. Per the germline V gene, CDR1 is LNHDA and CDR2 is SQIVND (reference sequence). CDR3 length: 17 residues. V lost 7 bases and J 5 bases, leaving 27 bases between the germline ends.

The V call is TRBV19, the J call TRBJ2-7, with D maybe TRBD1 (6 bases). This specimen was PBMCs, taken before or after stereotactic body radiation therapy (not recorded which). The origin of this receptor is a donor aged 50 or older with non-small cell lung cancer. CDR3 sequence: CASTRDPRGLGSDEQYF. CDR3 bases: TGTGCCAGTACTCGAGATCCCAGGGGTCTGGGGTCCGACGAGCAGTACTTC.